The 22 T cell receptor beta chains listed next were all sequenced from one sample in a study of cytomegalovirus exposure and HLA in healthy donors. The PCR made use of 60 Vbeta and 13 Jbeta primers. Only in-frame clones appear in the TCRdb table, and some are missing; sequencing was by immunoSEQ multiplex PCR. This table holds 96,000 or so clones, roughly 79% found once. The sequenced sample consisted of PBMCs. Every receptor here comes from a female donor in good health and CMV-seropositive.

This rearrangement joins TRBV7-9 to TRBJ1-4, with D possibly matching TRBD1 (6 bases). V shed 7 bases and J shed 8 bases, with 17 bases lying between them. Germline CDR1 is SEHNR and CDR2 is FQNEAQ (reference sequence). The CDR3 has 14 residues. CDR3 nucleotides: TGTGCCAGCATTCTGACAGGAGGAGAAGAAAAACTGTTTTTT. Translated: CASILTGGEEKLFF.

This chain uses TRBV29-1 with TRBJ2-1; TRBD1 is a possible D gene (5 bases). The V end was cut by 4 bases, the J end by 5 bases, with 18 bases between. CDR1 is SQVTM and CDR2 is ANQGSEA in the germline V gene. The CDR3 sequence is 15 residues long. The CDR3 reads CSVAAVQPGNNEQFF. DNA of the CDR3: TGCAGCGTTGCAGCCGTTCAACCAGGGAACAATGAGCAGTTCTTC.

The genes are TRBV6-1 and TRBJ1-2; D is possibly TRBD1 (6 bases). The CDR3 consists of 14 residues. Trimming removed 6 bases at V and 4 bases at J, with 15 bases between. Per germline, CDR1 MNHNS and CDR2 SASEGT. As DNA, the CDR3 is TGTGCCAGCAGCACCTTAGACAGGCTCTATGGCTACACCTTC. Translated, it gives CASSTLDRLYGYTF.

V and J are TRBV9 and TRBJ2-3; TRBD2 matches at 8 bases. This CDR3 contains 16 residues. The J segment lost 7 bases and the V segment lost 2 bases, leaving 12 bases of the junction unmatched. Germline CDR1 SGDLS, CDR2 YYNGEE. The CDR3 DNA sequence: TGTGCCAGCAGCGTCGGGCCAGCGGGAGATAAGCATACGCAGTATTTT. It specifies CASSVGPAGDKHTQYF. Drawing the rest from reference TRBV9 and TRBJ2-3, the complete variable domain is DSGVTQTPKHLITATGQRVTLRCSPRSGDLSVYWYQQSLDQGLQFLIQYYNGEERAKGNILERFSAQQFPDLHSELNLSSLELGDSALYFCASSVGPAGDKHTQYFGPGTRLTVL.

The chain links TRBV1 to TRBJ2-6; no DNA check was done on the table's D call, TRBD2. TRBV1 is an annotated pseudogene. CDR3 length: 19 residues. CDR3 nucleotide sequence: TGCACCAGCAGCCAAGATCAATCGGGAACTACCTCTGGGGCCAACGTCCTGACTTTC. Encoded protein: CTSSQDQSGTTSGANVLTF.

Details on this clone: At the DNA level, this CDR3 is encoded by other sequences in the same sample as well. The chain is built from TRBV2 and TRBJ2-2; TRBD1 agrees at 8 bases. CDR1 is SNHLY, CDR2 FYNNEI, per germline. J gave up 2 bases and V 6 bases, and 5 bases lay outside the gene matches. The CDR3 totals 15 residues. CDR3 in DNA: TGTGCCAGCAGAGGACAGGGTCGTAACACCGGGGAGCTGTTTTTT. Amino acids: CASRGQGRNTGELFF. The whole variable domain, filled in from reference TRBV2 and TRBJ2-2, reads EPEVTQTPSHQVTQMGQEVILRCVPISNHLYFYWYRQILGQKVEFLVSFYNNEISEKSEIFDDQFSVERPDGSNFTLKIRSTKLEDSAMYFCASRGQGRNTGELFFGEGSRLTVL.

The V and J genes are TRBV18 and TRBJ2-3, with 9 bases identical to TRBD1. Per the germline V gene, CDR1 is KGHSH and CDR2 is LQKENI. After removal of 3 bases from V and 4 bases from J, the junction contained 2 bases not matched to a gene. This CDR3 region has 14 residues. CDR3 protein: CASSPDRGADTQYF. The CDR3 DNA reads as TGTGCCAGCTCACCGGACAGGGGAGCAGATACGCAGTATTTT.

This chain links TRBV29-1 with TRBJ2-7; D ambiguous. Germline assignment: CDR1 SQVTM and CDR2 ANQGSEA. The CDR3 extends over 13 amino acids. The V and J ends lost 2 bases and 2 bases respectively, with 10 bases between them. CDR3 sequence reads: CSVETPRPYEQYF. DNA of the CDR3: TGCAGCGTTGAAACACCTAGGCCCTACGAGCAGTACTTC.

CDR3 region: CASSLVGTGLYGYTF. CDR3 nucleotide sequence: TGTGCCAGCAGCTTAGTTGGGACAGGCCTCTATGGCTACACCTTC. The V and J genes are TRBV7-8 and TRBJ1-2, with TRBD1 matching over 8 bases. V trimming: 1 base; J trimming: 4 bases; junction bases outside the gene matches: 5. The V gene's germline CDR1 is SGHVS and CDR2 FQNEAQ. The length of the CDR3 is 15 residues.

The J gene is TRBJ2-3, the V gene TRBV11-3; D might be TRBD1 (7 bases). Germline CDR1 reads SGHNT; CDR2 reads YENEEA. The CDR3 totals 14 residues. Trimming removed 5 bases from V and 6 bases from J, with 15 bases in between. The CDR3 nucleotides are TGTGCCAGCAGCCTGGCAGGGGGGACGGATACGCAGTATTTT. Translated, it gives CASSLAGGTDTQYF.

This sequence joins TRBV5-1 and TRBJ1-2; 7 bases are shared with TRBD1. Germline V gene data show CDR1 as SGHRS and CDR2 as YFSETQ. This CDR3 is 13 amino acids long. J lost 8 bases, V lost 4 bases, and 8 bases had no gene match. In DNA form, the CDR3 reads TGCGCCAGCAGCCCTCTGCAGGGGGTAGGCTACACCTTC. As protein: CASSPLQGVGYTF.

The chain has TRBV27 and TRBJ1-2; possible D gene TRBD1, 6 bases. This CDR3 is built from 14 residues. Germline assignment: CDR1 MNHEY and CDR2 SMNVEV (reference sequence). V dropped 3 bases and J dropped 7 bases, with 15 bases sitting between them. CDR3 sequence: CASSFRGRVGGYTF. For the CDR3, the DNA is TGTGCCAGCAGTTTTAGGGGGAGGGTAGGTGGCTACACCTTC.

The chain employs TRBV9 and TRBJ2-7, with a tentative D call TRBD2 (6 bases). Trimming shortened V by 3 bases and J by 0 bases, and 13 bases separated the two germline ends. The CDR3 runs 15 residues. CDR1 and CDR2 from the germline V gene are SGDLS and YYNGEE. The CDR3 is CASSAGGPSSYEQYF. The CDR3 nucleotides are TGTGCCAGCAGCGCCGGGGGTCCCAGCTCCTACGAGCAGTACTTC.

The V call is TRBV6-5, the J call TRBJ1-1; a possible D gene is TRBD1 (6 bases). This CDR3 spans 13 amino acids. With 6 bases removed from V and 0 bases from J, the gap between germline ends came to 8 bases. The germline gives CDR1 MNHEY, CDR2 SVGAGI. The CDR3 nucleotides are TGTGCCAGCAGCGAGGGGGTGAACACTGAAGCTTTCTTT. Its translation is CASSEGVNTEAFF.

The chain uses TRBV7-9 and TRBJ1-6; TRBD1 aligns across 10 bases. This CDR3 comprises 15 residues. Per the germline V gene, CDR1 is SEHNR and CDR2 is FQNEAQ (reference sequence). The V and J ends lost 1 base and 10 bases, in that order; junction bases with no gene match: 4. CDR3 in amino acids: CASSLGDRGSSPLHF. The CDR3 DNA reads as TGTGCCAGCAGCTTAGGGGACAGGGGATCCTCACCCCTCCACTTT.

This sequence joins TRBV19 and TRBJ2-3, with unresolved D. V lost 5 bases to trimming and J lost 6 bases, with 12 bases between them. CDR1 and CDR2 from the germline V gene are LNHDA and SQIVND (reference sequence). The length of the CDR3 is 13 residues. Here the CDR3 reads CASSGRPADTQYF. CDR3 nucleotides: TGTGCCAGTAGTGGCAGGCCTGCGGATACGCAGTATTTT.

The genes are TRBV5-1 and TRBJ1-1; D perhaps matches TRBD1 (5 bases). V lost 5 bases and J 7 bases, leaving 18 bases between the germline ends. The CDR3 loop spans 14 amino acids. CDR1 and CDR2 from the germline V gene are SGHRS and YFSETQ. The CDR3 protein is CASRTAGVGGEAFF. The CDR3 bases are TGCGCCAGCAGGACTGCGGGGGTTGGGGGTGAAGCTTTCTTT.

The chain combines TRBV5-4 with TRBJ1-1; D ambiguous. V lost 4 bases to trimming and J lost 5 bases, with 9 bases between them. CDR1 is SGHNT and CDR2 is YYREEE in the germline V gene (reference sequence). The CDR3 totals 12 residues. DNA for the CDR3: TGTGCCAGCAGCCCAGGAGGTACTGAAGCTTTCTTT. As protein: CASSPGGTEAFF.

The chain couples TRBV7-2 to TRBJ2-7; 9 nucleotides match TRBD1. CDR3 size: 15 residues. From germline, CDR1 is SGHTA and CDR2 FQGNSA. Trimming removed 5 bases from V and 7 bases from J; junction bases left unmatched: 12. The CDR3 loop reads CASSGRTGAGQEQYF. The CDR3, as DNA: TGTGCCAGCAGCGGAAGGACAGGGGCGGGTCAAGAGCAGTACTTC. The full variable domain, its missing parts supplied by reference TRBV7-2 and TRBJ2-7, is GAGVSQSPSNKVTEKGKDVELRCDPISGHTALYWYRQSLGQGLEFLIYFQGNSAPDKSGLPSDRFSAERTGGSVSTLTIQRTQQEDSAVYLCASSGRTGAGQEQYFGPGTRLTVT.

The CDR3 loop is CASSYSRVDSSYEQYF. The CDR3 coding sequence is TGTGCCAGCAGTTACTCCCGAGTAGACAGCTCCTACGAGCAGTACTTC. The V call is TRBV6-6, the J call TRBJ2-7; D might be TRBD1 (5 bases). V was cut by 0 bases and J by 0 bases, with 12 bases left in between. The CDR3 spans 16 residues. Germline assignment: CDR1 MNHNY and CDR2 SVGAGI (reference sequence).

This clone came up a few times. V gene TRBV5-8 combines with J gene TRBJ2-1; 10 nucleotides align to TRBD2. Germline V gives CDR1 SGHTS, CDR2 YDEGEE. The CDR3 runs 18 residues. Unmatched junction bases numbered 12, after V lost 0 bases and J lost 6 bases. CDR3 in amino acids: CASSLVVGALAGSNEQFF. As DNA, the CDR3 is TGTGCCAGCAGCTTGGTGGTGGGGGCACTAGCGGGATCCAATGAGCAGTTCTTC.

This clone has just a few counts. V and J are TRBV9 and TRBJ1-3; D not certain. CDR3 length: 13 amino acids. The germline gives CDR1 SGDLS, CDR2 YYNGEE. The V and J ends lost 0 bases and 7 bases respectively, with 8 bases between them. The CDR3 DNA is TGTGCCAGCAGCGTAGCAGAGGAGAACACCATATATTTT. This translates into CASSVAEENTIYF.